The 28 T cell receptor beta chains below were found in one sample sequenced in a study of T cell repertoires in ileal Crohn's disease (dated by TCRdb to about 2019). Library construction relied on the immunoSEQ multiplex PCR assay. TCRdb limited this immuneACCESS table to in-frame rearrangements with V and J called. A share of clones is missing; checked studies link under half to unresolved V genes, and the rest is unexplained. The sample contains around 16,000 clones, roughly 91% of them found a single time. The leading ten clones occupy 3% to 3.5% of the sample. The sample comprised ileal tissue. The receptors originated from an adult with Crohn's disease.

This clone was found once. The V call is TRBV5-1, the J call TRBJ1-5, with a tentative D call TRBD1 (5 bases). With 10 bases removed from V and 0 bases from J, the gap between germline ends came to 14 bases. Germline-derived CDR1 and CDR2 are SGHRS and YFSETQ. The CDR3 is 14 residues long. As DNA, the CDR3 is TGCGCCCGCTCCGACAGAATTAGCAATCAGCCCCAGCATTTT. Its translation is CARSDRISNQPQHF.

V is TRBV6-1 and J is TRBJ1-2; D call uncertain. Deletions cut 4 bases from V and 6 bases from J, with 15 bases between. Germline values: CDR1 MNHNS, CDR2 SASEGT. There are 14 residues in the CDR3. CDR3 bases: TGTGCCAGCAGTGGAGGAGAGGGTTTCGATGGCTACACCTTC. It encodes CASSGGEGFDGYTF.

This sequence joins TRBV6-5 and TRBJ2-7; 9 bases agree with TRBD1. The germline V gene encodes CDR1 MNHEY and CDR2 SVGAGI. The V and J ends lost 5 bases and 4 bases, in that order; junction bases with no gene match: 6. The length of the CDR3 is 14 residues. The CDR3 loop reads CASSRDRASYEQYF. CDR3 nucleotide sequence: TGTGCCAGCAGTAGGGACAGGGCTTCTTACGAGCAGTACTTC.

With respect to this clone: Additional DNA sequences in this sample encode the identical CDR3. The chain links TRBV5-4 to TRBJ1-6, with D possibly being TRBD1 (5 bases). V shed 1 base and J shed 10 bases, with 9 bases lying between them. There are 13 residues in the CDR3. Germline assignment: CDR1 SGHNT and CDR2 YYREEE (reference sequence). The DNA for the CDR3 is TGTGCCAGCAGCTTGCAGGGTCCCTCACCCCTCCACTTT. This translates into CASSLQGPSPLHF.

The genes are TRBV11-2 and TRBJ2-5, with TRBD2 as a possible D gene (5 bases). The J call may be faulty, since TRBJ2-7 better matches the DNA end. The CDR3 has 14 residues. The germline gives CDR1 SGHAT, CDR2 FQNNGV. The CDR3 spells CASSSVGSGYEQYF. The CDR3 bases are TGTGCCAGCAGCTCTGTAGGATCGGGGTACGAGCAGTACTTC.

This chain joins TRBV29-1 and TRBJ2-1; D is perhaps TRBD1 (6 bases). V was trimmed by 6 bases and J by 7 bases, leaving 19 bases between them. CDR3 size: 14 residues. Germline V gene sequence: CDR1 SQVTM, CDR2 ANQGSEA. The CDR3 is CSVEQGGPGNEQFF. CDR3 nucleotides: TGCAGCGTCGAACAGGGTGGCCCAGGGAATGAGCAGTTCTTC.

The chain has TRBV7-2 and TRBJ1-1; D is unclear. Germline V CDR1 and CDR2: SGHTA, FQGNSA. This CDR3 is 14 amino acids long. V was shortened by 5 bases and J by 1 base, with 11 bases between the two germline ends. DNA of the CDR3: TGTGCCAGCAGCCAGAGAGGTGGGAACACTGAAGCTTTCTTT. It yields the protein CASSQRGGNTEAFF.

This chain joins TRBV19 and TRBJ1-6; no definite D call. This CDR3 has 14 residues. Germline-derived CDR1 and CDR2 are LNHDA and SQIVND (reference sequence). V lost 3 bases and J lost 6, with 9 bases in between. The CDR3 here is CASSIRGSNSPLHF. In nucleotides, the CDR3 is TGTGCCAGTAGTATCCGGGGAAGTAATTCACCCCTCCACTTT.

The chain's CDR3 is CATSSTLAVQETQYF. The CDR3 DNA reads as TGTGCCACCAGCAGCACACTAGCGGTCCAAGAGACCCAGTACTTC. The J gene is TRBJ2-5, the V gene TRBV15, with 8 bases aligning to TRBD2. Per the germline V gene, CDR1 is LNHNV and CDR2 is YYDKDF (reference sequence). The CDR3 loop spans 15 amino acids. J was trimmed by 1 base and V by 3 bases; bases with no gene match: 4.

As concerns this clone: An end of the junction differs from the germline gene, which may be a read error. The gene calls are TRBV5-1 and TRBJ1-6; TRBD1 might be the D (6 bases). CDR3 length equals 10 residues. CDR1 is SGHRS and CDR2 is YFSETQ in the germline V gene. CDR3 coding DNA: TGCGCCAGCAGCTTAACACAGGGCAGCTTT. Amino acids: CASSLTQGSF.

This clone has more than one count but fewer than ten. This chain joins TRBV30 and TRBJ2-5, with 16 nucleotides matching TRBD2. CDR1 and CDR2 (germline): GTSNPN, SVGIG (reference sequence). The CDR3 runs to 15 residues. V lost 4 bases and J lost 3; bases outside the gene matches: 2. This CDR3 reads CAWKGLAGGEETQYF. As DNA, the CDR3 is TGTGCCTGGAAGGGACTAGCGGGGGGGGAAGAGACCCAGTACTTC.

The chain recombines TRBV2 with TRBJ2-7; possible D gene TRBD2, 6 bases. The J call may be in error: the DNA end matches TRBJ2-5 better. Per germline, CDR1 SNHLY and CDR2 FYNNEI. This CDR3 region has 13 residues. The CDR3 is CASPRGVQETQYF. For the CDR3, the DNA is TGTGCCAGCCCCCGCGGGGTTCAAGAGACCCAGTACTTC.

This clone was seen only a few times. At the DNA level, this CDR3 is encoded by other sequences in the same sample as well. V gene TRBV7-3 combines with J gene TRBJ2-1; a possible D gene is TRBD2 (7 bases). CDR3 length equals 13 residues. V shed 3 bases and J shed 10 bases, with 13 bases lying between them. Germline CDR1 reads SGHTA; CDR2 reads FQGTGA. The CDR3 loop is CASSLEGGREQFF. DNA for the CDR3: TGTGCCAGCAGCTTGGAGGGGGGGCGGGAGCAGTTCTTC. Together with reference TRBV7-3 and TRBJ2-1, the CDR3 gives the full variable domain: GAGVSQTPSNKVTEKGKYVELRCDPISGHTALYWYRQSLGQGPEFLIYFQGTGAADDSGLPNDRFFAVRPEGSVSTLKIQRTERGDSAVYLCASSLEGGREQFFGPGTRLTVL.

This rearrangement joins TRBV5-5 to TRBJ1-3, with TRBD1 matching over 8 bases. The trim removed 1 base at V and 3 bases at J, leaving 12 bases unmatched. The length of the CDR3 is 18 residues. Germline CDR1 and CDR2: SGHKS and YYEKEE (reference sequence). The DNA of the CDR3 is TGTGCCAGCAGCTTGACGGTTGGGCAGGGGGCCGGTGGAAACACCATATATTTT. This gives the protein CASSLTVGQGAGGNTIYF.

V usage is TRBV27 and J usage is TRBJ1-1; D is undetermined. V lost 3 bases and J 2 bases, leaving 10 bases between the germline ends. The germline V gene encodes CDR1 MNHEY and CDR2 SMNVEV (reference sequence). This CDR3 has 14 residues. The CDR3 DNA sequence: TGTGCCAGCAGTTTGCGGGGAATTAACACTGAAGCTTTCTTT. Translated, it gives CASSLRGINTEAFF.

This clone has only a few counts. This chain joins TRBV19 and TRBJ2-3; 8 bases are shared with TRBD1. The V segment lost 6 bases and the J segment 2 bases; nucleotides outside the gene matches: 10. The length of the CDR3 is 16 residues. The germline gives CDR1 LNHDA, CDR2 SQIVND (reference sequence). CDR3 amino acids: CASSQTYRGATDTQYF. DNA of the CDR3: TGTGCCAGTAGCCAAACATACAGGGGGGCCACAGATACGCAGTATTTT.

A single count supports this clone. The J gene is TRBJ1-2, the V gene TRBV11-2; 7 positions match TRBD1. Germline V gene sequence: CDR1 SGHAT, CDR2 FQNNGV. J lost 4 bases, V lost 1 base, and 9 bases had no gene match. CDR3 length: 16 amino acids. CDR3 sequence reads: CASSLAFGGQSYGYTF. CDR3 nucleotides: TGTGCCAGCAGCTTAGCATTCGGGGGACAGAGCTATGGCTACACCTTC.

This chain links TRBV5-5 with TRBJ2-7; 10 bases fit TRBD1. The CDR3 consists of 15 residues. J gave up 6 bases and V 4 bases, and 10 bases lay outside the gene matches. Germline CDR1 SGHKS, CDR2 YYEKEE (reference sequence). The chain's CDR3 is CASSESGQGWGEQYF. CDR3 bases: TGTGCCAGCAGCGAATCGGGACAGGGGTGGGGCGAGCAGTACTTC.

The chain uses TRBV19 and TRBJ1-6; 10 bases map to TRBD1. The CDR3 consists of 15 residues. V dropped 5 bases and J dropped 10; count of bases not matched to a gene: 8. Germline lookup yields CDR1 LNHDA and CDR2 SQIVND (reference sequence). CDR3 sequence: CASSYQTGGESPLHF. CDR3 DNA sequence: TGTGCCAGTAGTTACCAGACAGGGGGCGAGTCACCCCTCCACTTT.

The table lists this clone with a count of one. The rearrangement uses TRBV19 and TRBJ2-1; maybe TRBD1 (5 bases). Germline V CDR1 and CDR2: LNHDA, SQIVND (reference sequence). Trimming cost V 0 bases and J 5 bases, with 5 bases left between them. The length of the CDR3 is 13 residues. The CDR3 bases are TGTGCCAGTAGTATAGACAGGGACAATGAGCAGTTCTTC. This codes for CASSIDRDNEQFF.

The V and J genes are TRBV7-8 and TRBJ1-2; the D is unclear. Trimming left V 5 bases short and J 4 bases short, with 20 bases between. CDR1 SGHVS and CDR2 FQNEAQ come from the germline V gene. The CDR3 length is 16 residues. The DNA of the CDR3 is TGTGCCAGCAGCCCCGGGGAAGGACGGCGGTTCTATGGCTACACCTTC. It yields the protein CASSPGEGRRFYGYTF.

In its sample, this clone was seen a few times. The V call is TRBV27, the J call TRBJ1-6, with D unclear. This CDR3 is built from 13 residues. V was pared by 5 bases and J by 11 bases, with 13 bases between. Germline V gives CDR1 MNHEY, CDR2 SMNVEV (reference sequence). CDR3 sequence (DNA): TGTGCCAGCAGTCATAGATCTTATGCACCCCTCCACTTT. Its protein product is CASSHRSYAPLHF.

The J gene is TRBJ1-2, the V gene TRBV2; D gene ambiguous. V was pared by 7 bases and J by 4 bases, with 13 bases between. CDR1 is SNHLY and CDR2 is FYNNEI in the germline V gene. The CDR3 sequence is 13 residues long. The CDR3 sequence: CASIRQVLYGYTF. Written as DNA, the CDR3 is TGTGCCAGCATAAGGCAGGTGCTCTATGGCTACACCTTC.

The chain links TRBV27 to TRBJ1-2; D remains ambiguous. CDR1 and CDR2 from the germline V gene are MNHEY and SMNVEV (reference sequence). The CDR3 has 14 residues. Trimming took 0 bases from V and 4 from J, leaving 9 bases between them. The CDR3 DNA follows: TGTGCCAGCAGTTTATCAGTCTCCAGCTATGGCTACACCTTC. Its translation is CASSLSVSSYGYTF.

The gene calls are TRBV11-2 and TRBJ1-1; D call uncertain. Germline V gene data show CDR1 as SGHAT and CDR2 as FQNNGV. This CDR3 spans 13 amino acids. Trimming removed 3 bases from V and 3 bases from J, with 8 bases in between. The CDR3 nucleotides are TGTGCCAGCAGCTTCGGGGAGGACACTGAAGCTTTCTTT. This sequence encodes CASSFGEDTEAFF.

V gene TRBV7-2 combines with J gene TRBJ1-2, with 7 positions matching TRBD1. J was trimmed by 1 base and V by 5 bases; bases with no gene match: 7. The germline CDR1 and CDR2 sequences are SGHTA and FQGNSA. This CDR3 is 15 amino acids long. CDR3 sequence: CASSRIRDSNYGYTF. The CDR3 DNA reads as TGTGCCAGCAGCCGGATCCGGGACAGTAACTATGGCTACACCTTC.

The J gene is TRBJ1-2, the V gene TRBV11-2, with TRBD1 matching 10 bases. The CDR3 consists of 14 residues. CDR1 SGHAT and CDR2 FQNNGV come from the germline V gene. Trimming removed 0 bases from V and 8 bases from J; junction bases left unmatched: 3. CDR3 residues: CASSLDGTGVGYTF. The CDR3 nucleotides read TGTGCCAGCAGCTTAGACGGGACAGGGGTCGGCTACACCTTC. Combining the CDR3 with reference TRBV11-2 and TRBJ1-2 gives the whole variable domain EAGVAQSPRYKIIEKRQSVAFWCNPISGHATLYWYQQILGQGPKLLIQFQNNGVVDDSQLPKDRFSAERLKGVDSTLKIQPAKLEDSAVYLCASSLDGTGVGYTFGSGTRLTVV.

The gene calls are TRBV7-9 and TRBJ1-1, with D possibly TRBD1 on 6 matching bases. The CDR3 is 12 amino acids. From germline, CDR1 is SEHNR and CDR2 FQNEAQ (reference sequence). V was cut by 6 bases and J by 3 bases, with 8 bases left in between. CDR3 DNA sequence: TGTGCCAGCAGTAACAGGGACACTGAAGCTTTCTTT. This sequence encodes CASSNRDTEAFF. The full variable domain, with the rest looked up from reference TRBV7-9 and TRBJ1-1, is DTGVSQNPRHKITKRGQNVTFRCDPISEHNRLYWYRQTLGQGPEFLTYFQNEAQLEKSRLLSDRFSAERPKGSFSTLEIQRTEQGDSAMYLCASSNRDTEAFFGQGTRLTVV.